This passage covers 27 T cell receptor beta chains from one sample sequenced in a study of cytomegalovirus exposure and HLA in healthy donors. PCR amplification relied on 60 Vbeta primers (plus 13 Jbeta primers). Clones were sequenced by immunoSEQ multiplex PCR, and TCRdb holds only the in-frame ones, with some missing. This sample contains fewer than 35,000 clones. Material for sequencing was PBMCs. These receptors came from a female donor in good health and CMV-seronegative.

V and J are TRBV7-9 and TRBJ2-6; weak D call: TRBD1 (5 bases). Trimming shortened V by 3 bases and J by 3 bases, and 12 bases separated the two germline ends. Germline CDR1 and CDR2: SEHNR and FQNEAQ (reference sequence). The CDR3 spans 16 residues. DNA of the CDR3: TGTGCCAGCAGCTTCGTCCCAGGGCTTGGGGCCAACGTCCTGACTTTC. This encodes CASSFVPGLGANVLTF.

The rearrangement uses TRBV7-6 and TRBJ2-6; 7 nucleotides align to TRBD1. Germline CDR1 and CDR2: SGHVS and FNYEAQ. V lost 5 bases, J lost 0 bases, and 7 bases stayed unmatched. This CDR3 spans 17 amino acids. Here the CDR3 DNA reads TGTGCCAGCAGCGGGGCCGGGACAGTCTCTGGGGCCAACGTCCTGACTTTC. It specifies CASSGAGTVSGANVLTF.

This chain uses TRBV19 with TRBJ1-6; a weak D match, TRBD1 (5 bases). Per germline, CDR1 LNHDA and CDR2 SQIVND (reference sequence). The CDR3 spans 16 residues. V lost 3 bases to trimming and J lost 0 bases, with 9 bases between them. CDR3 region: CASSIYRSSYNSPLHF. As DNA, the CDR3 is TGTGCCAGTAGTATCTACAGGAGCTCCTATAATTCACCCCTCCACTTT.

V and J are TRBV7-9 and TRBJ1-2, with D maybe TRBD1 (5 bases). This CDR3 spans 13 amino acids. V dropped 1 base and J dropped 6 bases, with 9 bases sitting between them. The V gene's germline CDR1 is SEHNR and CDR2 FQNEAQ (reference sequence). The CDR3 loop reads CASSLVQGDGYTF. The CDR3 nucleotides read TGTGCCAGCAGCTTAGTGCAGGGTGATGGCTACACCTTC.

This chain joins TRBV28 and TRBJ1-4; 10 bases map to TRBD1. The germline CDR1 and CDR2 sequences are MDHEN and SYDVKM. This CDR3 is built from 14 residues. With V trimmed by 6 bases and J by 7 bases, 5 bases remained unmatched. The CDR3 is CASRPGTGVEKLFF. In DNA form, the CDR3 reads TGTGCCAGCAGACCCGGGACAGGGGTTGAAAAACTGTTTTTT.

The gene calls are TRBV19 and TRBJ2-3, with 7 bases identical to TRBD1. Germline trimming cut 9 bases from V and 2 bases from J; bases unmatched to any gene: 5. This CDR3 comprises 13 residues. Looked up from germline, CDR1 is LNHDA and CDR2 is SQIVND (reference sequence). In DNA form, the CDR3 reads TGTGCCAGCGGACAGGCGCACACAGATACGCAGTATTTT. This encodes CASGQAHTDTQYF.

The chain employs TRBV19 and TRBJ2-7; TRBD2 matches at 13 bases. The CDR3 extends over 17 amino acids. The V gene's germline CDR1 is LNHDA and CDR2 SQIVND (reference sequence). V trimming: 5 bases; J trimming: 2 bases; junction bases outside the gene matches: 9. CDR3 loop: CASSSLAGGRPTYEQYF. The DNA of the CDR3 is TGTGCCAGTAGTTCACTAGCGGGGGGGCGTCCCACCTACGAGCAGTACTTC.

In DNA form, the CDR3 reads TGTGCCAGCAGCTCGCGCTTGGGACAGGGGGATGGCTACACCTTC. It translates to CASSSRLGQGDGYTF. This chain connects TRBV7-2 to TRBJ1-2, with TRBD1 identical over 11 bases. This CDR3 comprises 15 residues. The germline V gene has CDR1 SGHTA and CDR2 FQGNSA. With V trimmed by 4 bases and J by 6 bases, 7 bases remained unmatched. Complete variable domain (other parts from reference TRBV7-2 and TRBJ1-2): GAGVSQSPSNKVTEKGKDVELRCDPISGHTALYWYRQSLGQGLEFLIYFQGNSAPDKSGLPSDRFSAERTGGSVSTLTIQRTQQEDSAVYLCASSSRLGQGDGYTFGSGTRLTVV.

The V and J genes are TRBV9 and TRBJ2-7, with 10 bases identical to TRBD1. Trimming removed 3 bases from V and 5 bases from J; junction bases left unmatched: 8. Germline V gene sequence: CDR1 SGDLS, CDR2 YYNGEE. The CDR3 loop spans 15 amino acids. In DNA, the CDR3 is TGTGCCAGCAGCGCAACAGGACAGGGGGTCAACGAGCAGTACTTC. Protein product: CASSATGQGVNEQYF.

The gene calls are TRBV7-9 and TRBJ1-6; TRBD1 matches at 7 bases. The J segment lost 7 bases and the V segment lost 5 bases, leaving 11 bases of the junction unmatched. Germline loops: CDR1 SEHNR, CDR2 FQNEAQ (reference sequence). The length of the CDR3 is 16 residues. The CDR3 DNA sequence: TGTGCCAGCAGCCCCCGGGACAGCGCAGGGAATTCACCCCTCCACTTT. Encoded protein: CASSPRDSAGNSPLHF.

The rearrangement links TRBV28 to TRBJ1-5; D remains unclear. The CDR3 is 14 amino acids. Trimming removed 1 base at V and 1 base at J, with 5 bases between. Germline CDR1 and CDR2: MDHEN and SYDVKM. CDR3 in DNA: TGTGCCAGCAGTTTATACCAGAGCAATCAGCCCCAGCATTTT. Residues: CASSLYQSNQPQHF.

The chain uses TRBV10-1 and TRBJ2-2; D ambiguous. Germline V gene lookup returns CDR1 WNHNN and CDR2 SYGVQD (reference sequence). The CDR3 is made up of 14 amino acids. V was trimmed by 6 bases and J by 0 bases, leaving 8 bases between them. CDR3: CASRSDTNTGELFF. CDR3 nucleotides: TGCGCCAGCAGATCCGACACGAACACCGGGGAGCTGTTTTTT.

CDR3 amino acids: CASRPSLGTQYF. The CDR3 region has the DNA TGCGCCAGCAGGCCTAGTTTGGGGACCCAGTACTTC. This chain joins TRBV10-2 and TRBJ2-5; D unresolved. V dropped 6 bases and J dropped 7 bases, with 12 bases sitting between them. The CDR3 is made up of 12 amino acids. Germline V lookup: CDR1 WSHSY, CDR2 SAAADI.

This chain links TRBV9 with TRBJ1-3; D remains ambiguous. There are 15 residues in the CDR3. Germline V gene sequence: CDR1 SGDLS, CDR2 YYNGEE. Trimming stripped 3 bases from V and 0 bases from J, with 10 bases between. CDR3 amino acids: CASSARGPSGNTIYF. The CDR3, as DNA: TGTGCCAGCAGCGCCAGAGGCCCCTCTGGAAACACCATATATTTT.

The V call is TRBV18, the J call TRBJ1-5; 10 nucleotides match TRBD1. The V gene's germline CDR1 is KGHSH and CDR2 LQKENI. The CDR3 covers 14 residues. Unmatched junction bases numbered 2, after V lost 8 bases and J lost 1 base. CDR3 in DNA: TGTGCCAGCGCGGGACAGGGGAGCAATCAGCCCCAGCATTTT. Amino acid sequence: CASAGQGSNQPQHF.

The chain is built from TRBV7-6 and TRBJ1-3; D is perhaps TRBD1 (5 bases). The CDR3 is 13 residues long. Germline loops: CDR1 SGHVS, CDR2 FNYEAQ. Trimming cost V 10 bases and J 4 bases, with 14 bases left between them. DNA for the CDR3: TGTGCCACCCAAAGGGGCGGCGGAAACACCATATATTTT. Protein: CATQRGGGNTIYF.

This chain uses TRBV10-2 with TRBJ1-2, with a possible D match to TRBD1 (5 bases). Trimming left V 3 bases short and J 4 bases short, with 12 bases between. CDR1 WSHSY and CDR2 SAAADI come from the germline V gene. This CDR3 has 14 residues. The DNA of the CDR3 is TGCGCCAGCAGTGAAATTCAGGGCGCCTATGGCTACACCTTC. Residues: CASSEIQGAYGYTF.

The CDR3 coding sequence is TGTGCCAGCAGCGTAGCTACGACGAGCGGGGGAAGCACAGATACGCAGTATTTT. Translating it yields CASSVATTSGGSTDTQYF. This chain connects TRBV9 to TRBJ2-3; 8 bases line up with TRBD2. Trimming removed 0 bases from V and 0 bases from J; junction bases left unmatched: 9. The CDR3 covers 18 residues. Per the germline V gene, CDR1 is SGDLS and CDR2 is YYNGEE. Looking up the rest from reference TRBV9 and TRBJ2-3 gives the full variable domain: DSGVTQTPKHLITATGQRVTLRCSPRSGDLSVYWYQQSLDQGLQFLIQYYNGEERAKGNILERFSAQQFPDLHSELNLSSLELGDSALYFCASSVATTSGGSTDTQYFGPGTRLTVL.

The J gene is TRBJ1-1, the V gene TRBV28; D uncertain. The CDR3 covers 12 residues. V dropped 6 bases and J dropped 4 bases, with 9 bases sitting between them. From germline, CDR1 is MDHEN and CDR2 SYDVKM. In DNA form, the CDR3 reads TGTGCCAGCAGCTTGCAGATCACTGAAGCTTTCTTT. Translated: CASSLQITEAFF.

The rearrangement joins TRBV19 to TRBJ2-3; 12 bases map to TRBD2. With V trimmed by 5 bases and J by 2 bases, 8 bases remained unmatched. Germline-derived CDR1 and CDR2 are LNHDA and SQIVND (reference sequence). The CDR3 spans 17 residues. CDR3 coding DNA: TGTGCCAGTAGTCCCTCCGGACTAGCGGGGTTCACAGATACGCAGTATTTT. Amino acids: CASSPSGLAGFTDTQYF.

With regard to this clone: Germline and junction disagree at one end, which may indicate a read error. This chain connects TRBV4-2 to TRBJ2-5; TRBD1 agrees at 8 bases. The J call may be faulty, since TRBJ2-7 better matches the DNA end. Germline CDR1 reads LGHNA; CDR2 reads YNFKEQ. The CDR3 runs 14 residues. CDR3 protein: CVSSPGQVTYEQYF. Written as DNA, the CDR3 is TGTGTCAGCAGCCCGGGACAGGTTACCTACGAGCAGTACTTC.

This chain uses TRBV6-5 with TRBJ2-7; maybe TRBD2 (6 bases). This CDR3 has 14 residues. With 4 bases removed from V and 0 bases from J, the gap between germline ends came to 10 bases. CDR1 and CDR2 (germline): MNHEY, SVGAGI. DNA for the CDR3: TGTGCCAGCAGTTCAGGGACTTACTCCTACGAGCAGTACTTC. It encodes CASSSGTYSYEQYF.

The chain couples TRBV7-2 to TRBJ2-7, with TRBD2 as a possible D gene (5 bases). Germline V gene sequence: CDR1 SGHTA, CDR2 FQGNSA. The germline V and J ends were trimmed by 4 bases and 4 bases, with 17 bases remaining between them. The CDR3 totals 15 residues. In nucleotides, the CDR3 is TGTGCCAGCAGCTCCGGAGGAATACCGCTTTACGAGCAGTACTTC. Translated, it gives CASSSGGIPLYEQYF.

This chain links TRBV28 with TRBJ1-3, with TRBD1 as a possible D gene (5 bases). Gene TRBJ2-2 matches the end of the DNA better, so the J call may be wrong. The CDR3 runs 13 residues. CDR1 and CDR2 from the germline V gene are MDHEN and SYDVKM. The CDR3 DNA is TGTGCCAGCAGTCCCCAGGGTTACCGGGAGCTGTTTTTT. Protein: CASSPQGYRELFF.

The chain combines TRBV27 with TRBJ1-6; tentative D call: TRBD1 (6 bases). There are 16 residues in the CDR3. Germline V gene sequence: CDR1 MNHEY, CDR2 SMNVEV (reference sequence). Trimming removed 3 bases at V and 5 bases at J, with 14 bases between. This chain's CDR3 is CASSFTGPLNNSPLHF. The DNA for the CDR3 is TGTGCCAGCAGTTTTACAGGGCCGTTAAATAATTCACCCCTCCACTTT.

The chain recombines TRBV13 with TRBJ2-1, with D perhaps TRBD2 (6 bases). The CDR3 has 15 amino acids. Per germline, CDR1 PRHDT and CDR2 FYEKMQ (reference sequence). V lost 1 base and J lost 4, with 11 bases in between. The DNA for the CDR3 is TGTGCCAGCAGCTTAGCCCGGAGGGTATACAATGAGCAGTTCTTC. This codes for CASSLARRVYNEQFF. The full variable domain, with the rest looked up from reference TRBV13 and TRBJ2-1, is AAGVIQSPRHLIKEKRETATLKCYPIPRHDTVYWYQQGPGQDPQFLISFYEKMQSDKGSIPDRFSAQQFSDYHSELNMSSLELGDSALYFCASSLARRVYNEQFFGPGTRLTVL.

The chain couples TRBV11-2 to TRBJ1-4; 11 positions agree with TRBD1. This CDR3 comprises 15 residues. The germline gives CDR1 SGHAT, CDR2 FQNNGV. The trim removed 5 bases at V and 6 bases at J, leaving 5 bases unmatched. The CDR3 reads CASSRPGQGDEKLFF. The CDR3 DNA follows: TGTGCCAGCAGCCGTCCGGGACAGGGGGATGAAAAACTGTTTTTT.